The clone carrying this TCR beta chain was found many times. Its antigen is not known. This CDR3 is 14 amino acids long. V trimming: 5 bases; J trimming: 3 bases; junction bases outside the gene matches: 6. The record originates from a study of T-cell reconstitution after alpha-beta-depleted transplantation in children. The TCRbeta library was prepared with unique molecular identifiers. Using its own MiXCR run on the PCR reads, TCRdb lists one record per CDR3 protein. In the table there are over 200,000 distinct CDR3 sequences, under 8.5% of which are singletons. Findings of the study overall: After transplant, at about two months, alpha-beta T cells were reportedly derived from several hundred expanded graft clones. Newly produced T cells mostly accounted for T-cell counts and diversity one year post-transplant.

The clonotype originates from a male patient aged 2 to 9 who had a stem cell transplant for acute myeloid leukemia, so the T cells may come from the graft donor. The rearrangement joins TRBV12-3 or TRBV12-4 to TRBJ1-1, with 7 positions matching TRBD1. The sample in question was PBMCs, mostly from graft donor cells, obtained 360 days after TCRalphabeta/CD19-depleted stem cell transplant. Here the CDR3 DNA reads TGTGCCAGCAGTCACAGGGGAGAGGACACTGAAGCTTTCTTT. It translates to CASSHRGEDTEAFF.